This T cell receptor beta chain was sequenced in a study of OX40 agonist ivuxolimab in advanced cancers. General notes on the study: Ivuxolimab was a fully human IgG2 agonistic monoclonal antibody targeting the costimulatory receptor OX40 (CD134). Intravenous ivuxolimab was administered to patients every 2 weeks at six dose levels: 0.01, 0.1, 0.3, 1.5, 3 and 10 mg/kg. Among the approximately 50 dose-escalation patients, about 20 had hepatocellular carcinoma, about 15 melanoma, 9 renal cell carcinoma and 9 head and neck cancer. The dose-escalation cohort was 80% to 90% male with a mean age of about 54 years, ranging from 23 to 79. Prior anti-PD-1, anti-PD-L1 or anti-CTLA-4 therapy was permitted, and checkpoint inhibitors had been received by 40% to 50% of dose-escalation patients. Three dose-escalation patients achieved partial responses, one with hepatocellular carcinoma and two with cutaneous melanoma. Peripheral TCRbeta sequencing was intended to test whether TCR sequence diversity was altered and clonal T-cell expansion was caused by ivuxolimab. The monotherapy dose-escalation portion (N of about 50 patients) of the phase I ivuxolimab trial is reported in the paper. Results the study describes overall, beyond this receptor: Which antigens the clonally expanded peripheral T cells were specific for was not determined. At doses of 0.1 to 3.0 mg/kg, clonal expansion of both CD4+ and CD8+ T cells in blood was seen between baseline and week 6. On average, CD8+ T cells showed more expanded clones than CD4+ T cells after ivuxolimab. Partial responders in the 0.1-3.0 mg/kg groups had among the lowest normalized peripheral clonal expansion, especially among CD8+ T cells. Low levels of normalized T-cell clonal expansion were also shown by some nonresponding patients.

Worth noting for this clone: The target of this receptor is not known. No base quality values were provided; no much bigger clone lies one nucleotide off.

Genomic DNA was isolated from the sorted cells so that the TCRbeta CDR3 region could be sequenced. The immunoSEQ Assay was used for sequencing of TCRbeta CDR3 regions. Entries here come from immuneACCESS through TCRdb and include only in-frame sequences with V and J called. Some clones fail to appear in such tables; in the studies checked, an unresolved V gene covers under half of the shortfall, and the cause of the remainder is unknown. The sample has 85,000 to 130,000 clones on record, 90% of them singletons. Under 0.4% of the sample is held by the ten biggest clonotypes. The trial excluded patients who had a history of autoimmune disease or were on systemic immunosuppression. Peripheral blood for TCR sequencing was drawn from every dose cohort at baseline, at cycle 4 day 1 and at cycle 7 day 1. The samples were taken from a phase I, first-in-human, multicenter, open-label dose-escalation trial of ivuxolimab. Adults with locally advanced or metastatic head and neck squamous cell, hepatocellular, melanoma or renal cell carcinoma were enrolled in the trial. Before TCR sequencing, CD4+ T cells and CD8+ T cells from peripheral blood were sorted into separate populations.

For CDR1 and CDR2, the germline V gene lists MDHEN and SYDVKM. The CDR3 measures 15 amino acids from cysteine to phenylalanine. Of the read, only the CDR3 DNA is kept; its 45 bases are in frame from base 1. For this chain, trimming is 3 bases at the V end and 2 bases at the J end, and the number of junction bases without a gene match is 2. The receptor was isolated from an adult with an advanced solid tumor such as melanoma, head and neck, liver or kidney cancer. The starting material was CD4+ or CD8+ T cells sorted from blood, obtained in a trial of the OX40 agonist ivuxolimab. Recombination connected TRBV28 to TRBJ2-7; 12 nucleotides in the junction match TRBD2. The CDR3 is CASSFGLAGTYEQYF. The DNA reads as follows: TGTGCCAGCAGTTTTGGACTAGCGGGGACCTACGAGCAGTACTTC. Reference TRBV28 and TRBJ2-7 proteins supply the regions before and after the CDR3; the full variable domain is: DVKVTQSSRYLVKRTGEKVFLECVQDMDHENMFWYRQDPGLGLRLIYFSYDVKMKEKGDIPEGYSVSREKKERFSLILESASTNQTSMYLCASSFGLAGTYEQYFGPGTRLTVT.